This TCR beta chain was recorded in a study of blood T cell repertoires in COVID-19. Study summary: Collection of acute and convalescent COVID-19 samples took place in the United States, Italy and Spain. The analysed material was cDNA or gDNA that came from T cells, B-cell-depleted T cells, or PBMCs.

Source study methods: Estimates of nucleated cell counts were drawn from the amplification of reference gene primers. Clones were read by immunoSEQ multiplex PCR, and TCRdb kept only the in-frame ones, dropping some. V, J and clone size reflect that table, while D and trimming were determined from the DNA. This sample has under 60,000 clones, with around 87% found just once. The CDR3 has 14 amino acids. Germline CDR1 MNHNY, CDR2 SVGAGI (reference sequence). Trimming removed 5 bases at V and 3 bases at J, with 13 bases between. The V gene is TRBV6-6, the J gene TRBJ1-1; TRBD1 might be the D (5 bases). The sequence came from a human donor with acute or convalescent COVID-19. The donor label of this sample is uncertain. Sequencing was performed on peripheral blood. The CDR3: CASSLQGGDTEAFF. CDR3 nucleotides: TGTGCCAGCAGTCTCCAGGGAGGGGACACTGAAGCTTTCTTT.